One and the same sample provided the 14 T cell receptor beta chains below, sequenced in a study of blood T cell repertoires in COVID-19 (dated by TCRdb to the early 2020s). The library was made by the immunoSEQ multiplex PCR assay. Not all clones reach the TCRdb copy of this immuneACCESS table, which keeps in-frame sequences only. Checked studies attribute under half of the gap to unresolved V genes and leave the rest unexplained. In all, the sample holds roughly 88,000 clones, and around 72% of those were seen once. Of the sample, just under 25% is held by the ten largest clones. Sample: peripheral blood. The receptors stem from a woman in her fifties or sixties in a cohort sampled during active or convalescent COVID-19.

Many counts were recorded for this clone. The chain has TRBV11-3 and TRBJ1-6; 8 nucleotides agree with TRBD1. With V trimmed by 5 bases and J by 12 bases, 18 bases remained unmatched. The CDR3 loop spans 17 amino acids. Germline V gene sequence: CDR1 SGHNT, CDR2 YENEEA. CDR3: CASSLTLRRGLIQPLHF. CDR3 in DNA: TGTGCCAGCAGCCTAACCTTGCGCAGGGGGCTAATTCAACCCCTCCACTTT.

This rearrangement joins TRBV18 to TRBJ2-7; possibly TRBD1 for D (6 bases). CDR1 is KGHSH and CDR2 is LQKENI in the germline V gene. CDR3 size: 12 residues. Between the trimmed V and J ends, which lost 3 bases and 3 bases, there was a span of 6 bases. CDR3 region: CASSPTGYEQYF. The DNA of the CDR3 is TGTGCCAGCTCACCGACAGGCTACGAGCAGTACTTC.

This clone was seen a handful of times. DNA of the CDR3: TGCGCCAGCAGTGAGTCGAGGACAGGGGTGAGCGAGCAGTACTTC. This encodes CASSESRTGVSEQYF. The V call is TRBV10-1, the J call TRBJ2-7; 9 nucleotides agree with TRBD1. Germline V CDR1 and CDR2: WNHNN, SYGVQD (reference sequence). With V trimmed by 0 bases and J by 6 bases, 6 bases remained unmatched. CDR3 length: 15 amino acids.

There are a few counts of this clone. V gene TRBV18 combines with J gene TRBJ2-2; D might be TRBD1 (5 bases). CDR1 is KGHSH and CDR2 is LQKENI in the germline V gene. V was clipped by 0 bases and J by 6 bases, with 5 bases between them. The CDR3 has 13 residues. CDR3 coding DNA: TGTGCCAGCTCACCACCAGGGGCCGGGGAGCTGTTTTTT. Translating it yields CASSPPGAGELFF. The full variable domain, its missing parts supplied by reference TRBV18 and TRBJ2-2, is NAGVMQNPRHLVRRRGQEARLRCSPMKGHSHVYWYRQLPEEGLKFMVYLQKENIIDESGMPKERFSAEFPKEGPSILRIQQVVRGDSAAYFCASSPPGAGELFFGEGSRLTVL.

With respect to this clone: Other nucleotide sequences from this sample produce the same CDR3. The chain employs TRBV7-9 and TRBJ2-3; D gene ambiguous. The CDR3 is 14 amino acids. In germline, CDR1 is SEHNR, CDR2 FQNEAQ (reference sequence). Trimming cost V 1 base and J 1 base, with 6 bases left between them. The CDR3 nucleotides are TGTGCCAGCAGCTTAGTGGCAGGCACAGATACGCAGTATTTT. Translating it yields CASSLVAGTDTQYF. Variable domain in full (rest from reference TRBV7-9 and TRBJ2-3): DTGVSQNPRHKITKRGQNVTFRCDPISEHNRLYWYRQTLGQGPEFLTYFQNEAQLEKSRLLSDRFSAERPKGSFSTLEIQRTEQGDSAMYLCASSLVAGTDTQYFGPGTRLTVL.

The table lists this clone with a count of one. The V gene is TRBV7-8, the J gene TRBJ2-7, with TRBD1 matching over 8 bases. Trimming took 0 bases from V and 6 from J; bases not matched to a gene: 7. The CDR3 runs to 15 residues. Germline V gene lookup returns CDR1 SGHVS and CDR2 FQNEAQ. The chain's CDR3 is CASSLAGTGGGEQYF. The DNA for the CDR3 is TGTGCCAGCAGCTTAGCGGGGACAGGTGGAGGCGAGCAGTACTTC.

This clone was seen only once. The CDR3 DNA reads TGCGCCAGCAGCTTTCGCGGGGGGGTCGGAGAGACCCAGTACTTC. This translates into CASSFRGGVGETQYF. The chain employs TRBV5-1 and TRBJ2-5; 9 positions match TRBD2. This CDR3 spans 15 amino acids. J lost 4 bases, V lost 2 bases, and 6 bases had no gene match. The germline CDR1 and CDR2 sequences are SGHRS and YFSETQ.

This clone was seen only a few times. The chain links TRBV4-2 to TRBJ2-2; 9 positions match TRBD1. Germline lookup yields CDR1 LGHNA and CDR2 YNFKEQ. This CDR3 contains 18 residues. Germline trimming cut 5 bases from V and 0 bases from J; bases unmatched to any gene: 10. The CDR3 DNA follows: TGTGCCAGCAGCATACCGGGACAGGGAAAGGCGAACACCGGGGAGCTGTTTTTT. This translates into CASSIPGQGKANTGELFF.

In this sample, this clone turned up once. The rearrangement uses TRBV5-8 and TRBJ1-6, with D possibly matching TRBD1 (5 bases). The CDR3 length is 14 residues. Trimming took off 2 bases at V and 13 bases at J, with 16 bases between the two ends. The V gene's germline CDR1 is SGHTS and CDR2 YDEGEE. The CDR3 sequence is CASSFDGQGDPLHF. The CDR3 DNA reads TGTGCCAGCAGCTTCGATGGTCAGGGTGATCCCCTCCACTTT.

The V and J genes are TRBV5-1 and TRBJ1-4; tentative D call: TRBD1 (5 bases). From germline, CDR1 is SGHRS and CDR2 YFSETQ. Trimming stripped 1 base from V and 0 bases from J, with 13 bases between. CDR3 size: 17 residues. The CDR3 loop reads CASSLSAQTATNEKLFF. In nucleotides, the CDR3 is TGCGCCAGCAGCTTGTCGGCCCAGACAGCAACTAATGAAAAACTGTTTTTT.

This chain links TRBV5-8 with TRBJ1-5; 7 bases fit TRBD1. The CDR3 has 15 residues. The V segment lost 4 bases and the J segment 5 bases; nucleotides outside the gene matches: 9. Per the germline V gene, CDR1 is SGHTS and CDR2 is YDEGEE. The CDR3 DNA reads as TGTGCCAGCAGCCTAGCCGGGACAGAATATCAGCCCCAGCATTTT. Its translation: CASSLAGTEYQPQHF.

The genes are TRBV30 and TRBJ1-5; D not certain. Trimming left V 2 bases short and J 4 bases short, with 9 bases between. The germline CDR1 and CDR2 sequences are GTSNPN and SVGIG (reference sequence). This CDR3 comprises 13 residues. The CDR3, as DNA: TGTGCCTGGAGTTTAATTTCGAATCAGCCCCAGCATTTT. Amino acids: CAWSLISNQPQHF.

The chain couples TRBV7-6 to TRBJ2-7; 9 nucleotides agree with TRBD1. The CDR3 spans 17 residues. Looked up from germline, CDR1 is SGHVS and CDR2 is FNYEAQ. V shed 0 bases and J 4 bases; nucleotides not matched to a gene: 10. DNA of the CDR3: TGTGCCAGCAGCTTAGCTTCCGGACAGGGGTACGCGTACGAGCAGTACTTC. Protein: CASSLASGQGYAYEQYF.

This clone was found once. The chain joins TRBV28 to TRBJ1-2; the D is unclear. The length of the CDR3 is 13 residues. Between the trimmed V and J ends, which lost 7 bases and 5 bases, there was a span of 14 bases. Germline CDR1 MDHEN, CDR2 SYDVKM. The CDR3: CASKIGIHYGYTF. CDR3 DNA: TGTGCCAGCAAAATCGGGATACATTATGGCTACACCTTC.